The 15 T cell receptor beta chains given below trace back to one sample, sequenced in a study of T-cell reconstitution after alpha-beta-depleted transplantation in children. Preparation of the TCRbeta library was carried out with unique molecular identifiers. TCRdb called the PCR reads again in MiXCR, with one record for every CDR3 protein. This sample has around 800,000 distinct CDR3 sequences; 16% occur once, and the top ten carry around 5%. The sample in question was PBMCs, mostly from graft donor cells, obtained 360 days after TCRalphabeta/CD19-depleted stem cell transplant. Receptor source: a male patient between 5 and 17 years old who had a stem cell transplant for acute lymphoblastic leukemia, so the T cells may come from the graft donor.

The J gene is TRBJ1-3, the V gene TRBV11-2; D gene uncertain. This CDR3 has 16 residues. Between the trimmed V and J ends, which lost 4 bases and 0 bases, there was a span of 13 bases. CDR1 and CDR2 from the germline V gene are SGHAT and FQNNGV. The CDR3 loop reads CASSSIRKSSGNTIYF. As DNA, the CDR3 is TGTGCCAGCAGCTCAATCCGTAAGAGCTCTGGAAACACCATATATTTT.

V gene TRBV4-1 combines with J gene TRBJ2-5, with TRBD1 matching 7 bases. This CDR3 spans 13 amino acids. The J segment lost 5 bases and the V segment lost 5 bases, leaving 5 bases of the junction unmatched. Germline lookup yields CDR1 MGHRA and CDR2 YSYEKL. CDR3 DNA: TGCGCCAGCAGCAGGGGGCTAGGGGAGACCCAGTACTTC. Translated: CASSRGLGETQYF.

The V and J genes are TRBV20-1 and TRBJ2-1; weak D call: TRBD2 (5 bases). Germline-derived CDR1 and CDR2 are DFQATT and SNEGSKA (reference sequence). CDR3 length: 18 amino acids. The CDR3 nucleotides read TGCTGGGCTAGAGAACCAACTAGTCCGTGGTCCGGAAACAATGAGCAGTTCTTC. As protein: CWAREPTSPWSGNNEQFF.

The chain links TRBV5-1 to TRBJ2-7; D not certain. V gave up 1 base and J gave up 0 bases, with 8 bases separating them. Germline V gene lookup returns CDR1 SGHRS and CDR2 YFSETQ. The CDR3 sequence is 14 residues long. CDR3 in amino acids: CASSLRPPSYEQYF. In DNA form, the CDR3 reads TGCGCCAGCAGCTTGAGGCCCCCCTCCTACGAGCAGTACTTC.

Remarks on this clonotype: Germline and junction disagree at one end, which may indicate a read error. The chain combines TRBV9 with TRBJ1-2; D unresolved. Germline CDR1 and CDR2: SGDLS and YYNGEE. The CDR3 covers 12 residues. This chain's CDR3 is CASSVGGHSLSF. For the CDR3, the DNA is TGTGCCAGCAGCGTAGGGGGTCACTCCCTCTCCTTC.

This clonotype was seen ten or more times. The V and J genes are TRBV5-1 and TRBJ2-1, with D unresolved. V was pared by 3 bases and J by 9 bases, with 7 bases between. This CDR3 region has 11 residues. Germline V lookup: CDR1 SGHRS, CDR2 YFSETQ. The CDR3 reads CASSWMAEQFF. The CDR3 DNA reads as TGCGCCAGCAGCTGGATGGCTGAGCAGTTCTTC.

V and J are TRBV12-3 or TRBV12-4 and TRBJ1-5, with TRBD1 identical over 12 bases. J was trimmed by 6 bases and V by 6 bases; bases with no gene match: 9. This CDR3 has 16 residues. The DNA of the CDR3 is TGTGCCAGCAGCGCCGGGACAGGGGGCCTGTTTCAGCCCCAGCATTTT. Amino acid sequence: CASSAGTGGLFQPQHF.

In this sample, this clonotype turned up once. This rearrangement joins TRBV11-1 to TRBJ1-2; D unclear. V lost 3 bases and J 1 base, leaving 6 bases between the germline ends. There are 13 residues in the CDR3. Germline CDR1 and CDR2: SGHAT and FQDESV (reference sequence). CDR3 in amino acids: CASSLNGNYGYTF. In DNA form, the CDR3 reads TGTGCCAGCAGCTTGAATGGTAACTATGGCTACACCTTC.

The J gene is TRBJ1-1, the V gene TRBV4-1, with 7 bases matching TRBD1. V shed 4 bases, J shed 6 bases, and the junction held 14 bases outside the gene matches. This CDR3 has 16 residues. Germline-derived CDR1 and CDR2 are MGHRA and YSYEKL. The CDR3 DNA follows: TGCGCCAGCAGCCCAAACAGGGGTGGGTTAAACGCTGAAGCTTTCTTT. It encodes CASSPNRGGLNAEAFF.

The chain combines TRBV20-1 with TRBJ2-1, with TRBD2 matching over 7 bases. Trimming cost V 6 bases and J 7 bases; bases outside gene matches: 12. This CDR3 has 14 amino acids. The V gene's germline CDR1 is DFQATT and CDR2 SNEGSKA (reference sequence). The CDR3 is CSARAVGRRNEQFF. In nucleotides, the CDR3 is TGCAGTGCGCGGGCGGTCGGGAGGAGAAATGAGCAGTTCTTC.

The CDR3 bases are TGTGCCAGCAATCTTTTAGCGGGAGGTCGGAAAAATGAGCAGTTCTTC. Translation gives CASNLLAGGRKNEQFF. The chain has TRBV27 and TRBJ2-1; 10 bases line up with TRBD2. The CDR3 runs to 16 residues. The V and J ends lost 7 bases and 7 bases, in that order; junction bases with no gene match: 13. CDR1 and CDR2 from the germline V gene are MNHEY and SMNVEV (reference sequence).

The chain links TRBV29-1 to TRBJ2-4; 12 bases are shared with TRBD1. The V segment lost 8 bases and the J segment 4 bases; nucleotides outside the gene matches: 9. This CDR3 region has 15 residues. Germline V gene data show CDR1 as SQVTM and CDR2 as ANQGSEA. CDR3: CSPVGTGGWKNIQYF. CDR3 in DNA: TGCAGCCCCGTCGGGACAGGGGGCTGGAAAAACATTCAGTACTTC.

This clonotype was observed a handful of times. The J gene is TRBJ1-1, the V gene TRBV5-1; D is unclear. The germline V gene has CDR1 SGHRS and CDR2 YFSETQ. The ends were cut back, 5 bases at V and 1 base at J, with 9 bases in the middle. The CDR3 consists of 13 residues. The CDR3 spells CASRFTANTEAFF. DNA of the CDR3: TGCGCCAGCAGATTTACAGCGAACACTGAAGCTTTCTTT.

J is TRBJ2-3 and V is TRBV6-2 or TRBV6-3; D is unclear. The CDR3 loop spans 20 amino acids. Trimming removed 4 bases at V and 0 bases at J, with 26 bases between. Germline V gene sequence: CDR1 MNHEY, CDR2 SVGEGT. CDR3 DNA sequence: TGTGCCAGCAGTTGCGGTTACTTCTTAATTAAGAGTCTCAGCACAGATACGCAGTATTTT. Its protein product is CASSCGYFLIKSLSTDTQYF.

This clonotype came up many times. J is TRBJ2-7 and V is TRBV20-1, with unresolved D. Germline loops: CDR1 DFQATT, CDR2 SNEGSKA (reference sequence). The length of the CDR3 is 12 residues. V lost 5 bases to trimming and J lost 2 bases, with 10 bases between them. In nucleotides, the CDR3 is TGCAGTGCTGGGCATCTAGCCTACGAGCAGTACTTC. Protein product: CSAGHLAYEQYF.